This TCR beta chain stems from a study of blood T cell repertoires in COVID-19. Study overall: The United States, Italy and Spain provided the acute and convalescent COVID-19 samples. Nucleic acid was either cDNA or gDNA, and it came from T cells, B-cell-depleted T cells, or PBMCs.

Original methodology: Counts of nucleated cells, estimated from reference gene primer amplification, were obtained. Repertoires were generated with immunoSEQ multiplex PCR, while TCRdb's copy carries only in-frame clones and drops some. That table is the source of V, J and clone size, and D and trimming were worked out from the DNA. The profile shows 110,000 or so clones, approximately 90% of them singletons. This CDR3 has 16 residues. Trimming took 4 bases from V and 2 from J; bases not matched to a gene: 6. CDR1 MNHEY and CDR2 SVGAGI come from the germline V gene. Sequences were obtained from peripheral blood. The gene calls are TRBV6-5 and TRBJ1-2; 11 bases are a match to TRBD1. The origin of this receptor is a woman aged 50 to 60 with acute or convalescent COVID-19. The CDR3 DNA is TGTGCCAGCAGTTCCGCAGGACAGGGGGCCAACTATGGCTACACCTTC. It specifies CASSSAGQGANYGYTF.